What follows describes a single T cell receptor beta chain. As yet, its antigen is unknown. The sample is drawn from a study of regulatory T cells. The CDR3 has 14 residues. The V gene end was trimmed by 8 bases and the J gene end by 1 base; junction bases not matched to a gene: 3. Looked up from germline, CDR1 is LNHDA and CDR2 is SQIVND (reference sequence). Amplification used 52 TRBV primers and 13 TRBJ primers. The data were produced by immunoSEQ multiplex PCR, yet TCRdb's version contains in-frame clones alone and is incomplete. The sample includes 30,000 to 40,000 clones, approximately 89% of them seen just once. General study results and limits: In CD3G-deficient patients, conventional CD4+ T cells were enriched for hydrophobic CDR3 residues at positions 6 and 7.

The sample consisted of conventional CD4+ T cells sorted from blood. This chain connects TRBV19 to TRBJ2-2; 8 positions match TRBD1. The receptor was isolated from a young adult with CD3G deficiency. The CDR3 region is CASSGTGNTGELFF. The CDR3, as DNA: TGTGCCAGTTCCGGGACAGGGAACACCGGGGAGCTGTTTTTT.